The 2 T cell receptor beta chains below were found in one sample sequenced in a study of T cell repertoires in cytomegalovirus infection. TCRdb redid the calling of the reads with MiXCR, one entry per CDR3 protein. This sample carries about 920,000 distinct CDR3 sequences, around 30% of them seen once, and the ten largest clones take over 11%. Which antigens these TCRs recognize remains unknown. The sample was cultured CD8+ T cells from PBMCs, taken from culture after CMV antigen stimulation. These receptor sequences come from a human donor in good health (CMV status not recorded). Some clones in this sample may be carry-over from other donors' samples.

CDR3: CASMRSTEAFF. The CDR3 nucleotides read TGTGCCAGCATGCGGTCCACTGAAGCTTTCTTT. The V gene is TRBV2, the J gene TRBJ1-1; D is unresolved. The CDR3 spans 11 residues. From germline, CDR1 is SNHLY and CDR2 FYNNEI. V lost 7 bases and J lost 4, with 7 bases in between. Full variable domain (outside the CDR3, taken from reference TRBV2 and TRBJ1-1): EPEVTQTPSHQVTQMGQEVILRCVPISNHLYFYWYRQILGQKVEFLVSFYNNEISEKSEIFDDQFSVERPDGSNFTLKIRSTKLEDSAMYFCASMRSTEAFFGQGTRLTVV.

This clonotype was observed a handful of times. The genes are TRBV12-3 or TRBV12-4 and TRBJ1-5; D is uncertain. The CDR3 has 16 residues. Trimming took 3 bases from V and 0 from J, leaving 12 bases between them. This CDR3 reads CASSFDTKYSNQPQHF. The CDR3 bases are TGTGCCAGCAGTTTTGACACAAAATATAGCAATCAGCCCCAGCATTTT.